This section outlines one T cell receptor beta chain sequence together with its context. This CDR3 is built from 14 residues. Trimming shortened V by 4 bases and J by 2 bases, and 12 bases separated the two germline ends. Germline CDR1 is SGHTS and CDR2 is YDEGEE. The assay was immunoSEQ multiplex PCR, and TCRdb's table has in-frame clones only and misses some. The sample shows about 660,000 clones, more than 75% of them seen only once. This entry belongs to a study of shared T cell receptors in the human thymus. These data also formed part of another study, on human thymus T cells. This second report adds: Corrective surgery for congenital heart defects was being performed on the healthy Finnish infants who served as donors. Corrective heart surgery yielded the resections from which the thymus tissue came. Usage of V and J genes appeared biased in thymic and blood repertoires. Related research found strongly overlapping thymic repertoires in unrelated individuals.

This chain links TRBV5-8 with TRBJ1-2, with a weak D call TRBD1 (5 bases). The source material was thymocytes. This clonotype originated in a boy under two years old with a congenital heart defect. The CDR3 DNA sequence: TGTGCCAGCAGCCCGGCGACAGAGAACTATGGCTACACCTTC. This codes for CASSPATENYGYTF. The full variable domain, in which reference TRBV5-8 and TRBJ1-2 provide the parts outside the CDR3, is EAGVTQSPTHLIKTRGQQATLRCSPISGHTSVYWYQQALGLGLQFLLWYDEGEERNRGNFPPRFSGRQFPNYSSELNVNALELEDSALYLCASSPATENYGYTFGSGTRLTVV.